This T cell receptor (beta chain) was captured by sequencing in a study of metastatic and nonmetastatic thyroid tumors (TCRdb year 2020). Regarding the research as a whole: Repertoires from peripheral blood and from tumor or nodule tissue samples of malignant and benign thyroid patients were compared.

No patient had received any treatment before thyroid surgery. Patient clinical samples collected from about 2011 to 2018 were retrospectively analysed using T-cell receptor beta sequencing. This clone was counted a few times. There is no known antigen for this receptor. A junction boundary mismatches the germline segment, possibly from a read error. Library preparation employed PCR. Sequenced on an Illumina HiSeq 4000. High-throughput sequencing was used to profile the TCR beta-chain CDR3 region of each patient. The authors' analysis ran thus. Drawing on CDR3 differences between clinicopathological groups, the researchers built a classifier meant to tell apart patients with distant-metastatic papillary thyroid cancer. The Shannon index was used to assess repertoire diversity, and the Morisita-Horn index was used to assess tumor-blood repertoire similarity. TCRdb's own reprocessing of the public reads used fastp at Q25 and MiXCR and kept productive beta chains. The V and J calls follow TCRdb's processing rather than the paper's. The table for this sample lists approximately 10,000 clones; about 14% of them were counted only once. The ten largest clones add up to 4.5% to 6% of the sample.

Findings and caveats that apply to the study as a whole: In both blood and tumor samples, TCR beta diversity was reported to be significantly higher in malignant tumors than in benign nodules.

Looking up the germline V gene yields CDR1 MNHNS and CDR2 SASEGT. From its cysteine to its phenylalanine, the CDR3 spans 10 amino acids. Here the CDR3 DNA is all that survives: 30 bases in frame from base 1. Sequences were obtained from blood. The chain joins TRBV6-1 to TRBJ1-2, with the D gene too uncertain to name. The clonotype originates from a female donor with papillary thyroid cancer or a benign thyroid nodule (not recorded which). Some clones in this sample may be carry-over from other donors' samples. The base sequence is TGTGCCATCCTCAACTATGGCCACACCTTC. This yields the protein CAILNYGHTF.